This record covers a single T cell receptor beta chain. These data originate in a study of blood T cell repertoires in COVID-19. Overall study context: T cells, B-cell-depleted T cells, or PBMCs provided the cDNA or gDNA that served as material.

TCRdb's copy holds only in-frame clones and misses some; the assay was immunoSEQ multiplex PCR. The sample has about 250,000 clones, roughly nine tenths seen once. The CDR3 runs to 12 residues. Trimming left V 5 bases short and J 5 bases short, with 8 bases between. Material: peripheral blood. This chain links TRBV12-3 or TRBV12-4 with TRBJ2-3; TRBD1 is a possible D gene (6 bases). The sequence came from a woman aged 55 to 70 who had recovered from COVID-19. The CDR3 is CASSPGEDTQYF. CDR3 DNA sequence: TGTGCCAGCAGTCCAGGGGAAGATACGCAGTATTTT.